This T cell receptor beta chain was captured by sequencing in a study of TIL therapy for anti-PD-1-resistant metastatic lung cancer. Study observations and caveats: TIL clonotype persistence in blood showed no apparent association with response.

Sequencing used immunoSEQ v3. TCRdb's table, derived via immunoSEQ multiplex PCR, lists solely in-frame clones and lacks some. The table has 25,000 to 35,000 clones, around two thirds seen once; the top ten hold about 3%. The V and J ends lost 2 bases and 7 bases, in that order; junction bases with no gene match: 7. The germline CDR1 and CDR2 sequences are SGHRS and YFSETQ. The CDR3 loop spans 14 amino acids. Noted time point: pre-treatment sample, taken before nivolumab and TIL therapy. The table lists this clone with a count of one. As yet, its antigen is unknown. The TCR originated in a woman between 30 and 85 years old with non-small cell lung cancer. The starting material was blood, obtained at baseline. The chain uses TRBV5-1 and TRBJ2-7; 9 bases match TRBD2. CDR3 sequence reads: CASSFAGGSREQYF. The CDR3 DNA reads as TGCGCCAGCAGCTTCGCGGGAGGGTCGAGGGAGCAGTACTTC.